The 2 T cell receptor beta chains presented below share a single source sample, sequenced in a study. MiXCR, applied by TCRdb to the 5' RACE reads, yields one record per CDR3 protein. The sample consists of fewer than 80,000 distinct CDR3 sequences, approximately 22% of them appearing once. Material: memory CD4+ T cells sorted from a lymph node. Subset specified: memory CD4+ T cells, CD4+CD45RO+CD25-. The origin of the receptors is a female donor with breast cancer.

The gene calls are TRBV6-1 and TRBJ2-5, with D possibly being TRBD2 (5 bases). CDR1 is MNHNS, CDR2 SASEGT, per germline. The V end lost 6 bases, the J end lost 0 bases, and 11 bases lay between the germline ends. The CDR3 consists of 14 residues. The CDR3: CASRDGVYQETQYF. The CDR3 DNA is TGTGCCAGCAGGGACGGGGTTTACCAAGAGACCCAGTACTTC.

The chain couples TRBV28 to TRBJ2-3; no firm D call. CDR1 is MDHEN, CDR2 SYDVKM, per germline. V gave up 5 bases and J gave up 8 bases, with 11 bases separating them. The CDR3 is 12 residues long. This CDR3 reads CASSPRSFTQYF. The CDR3, as DNA: TGTGCCAGCAGTCCCCGGAGTTTTACGCAGTATTTT.